This TCR beta chain was obtained from a study of T-cell reconstitution after alpha-beta-depleted transplantation in children. This sample's TCRbeta library carried unique molecular identifier barcodes. One entry per CDR3 protein, called by TCRdb with MiXCR from the PCR reads. The data contain roughly 500,000 distinct CDR3 sequences, around 19% of them singletons. This CDR3 is built from 14 residues. Trimming shortened V by 5 bases and J by 13 bases, and 20 bases separated the two germline ends. Germline V gene sequence: CDR1 SEHNR, CDR2 FQNEAQ (reference sequence). The receptor was isolated from a human donor who donated a stem cell graft to a child with acute lymphoblastic leukemia. The chain couples TRBV7-9 to TRBJ1-4, with a tentative D call TRBD1 (6 bases). The specimen comprised PBMCs from the stem cell graft donor, sampled from the stem cell graft. CDR3 bases: TGTGCCAGCAGCCGAGGGGACATGGGGATACGACTGTTTTTT. Translated, it gives CASSRGDMGIRLFF. The full variable domain, its missing parts supplied by reference TRBV7-9 and TRBJ1-4, is DTGVSQNPRHKITKRGQNVTFRCDPISEHNRLYWYRQTLGQGPEFLTYFQNEAQLEKSRLLSDRFSAERPKGSFSTLEIQRTEQGDSAMYLCASSRGDMGIRLFFGSGTQLSVL.